This TCR beta chain originates from a study of shared clonotypes between healthy human individuals. The germline CDR1 and CDR2 sequences are GTSNPN and SVGIG (reference sequence). The V gene lost 0 bases and the J gene lost 5 bases, with 4 bases spanning the gap. The CDR3 is made up of 11 amino acids. Concerning this clone: The sample carries other DNA sequences with the same CDR3.

Sequencing used immunoSEQ multiplex PCR; TCRdb keeps in-frame clones, though not all of them. The sample contains 1,400,000 or so clones, 98% to 99% of which appear only once. Sequencing input: naive CD4+ T cells sorted from blood. Indicated subset: CD45RA+ positively selected. The sequence was collected from a man aged 30 to 45 in good health. This sequence joins TRBV30 and TRBJ2-5; D remains ambiguous. CDR3: CAWSVRETQYF. Written as DNA, the CDR3 is TGTGCCTGGAGTGTTCGGGAGACCCAGTACTTC.